These T cell receptor beta chains were read from a single sample in a study of identical twins. MiXCR was run by TCRdb on the 5' RACE reads, yielding one entry per CDR3 protein. The sample records approximately 670,000 distinct CDR3 sequences, less than 7% being singletons. Sample: naive T cells sorted from blood. Every receptor here comes from a man aged 18 to 30 in good health. CDR3s include the opening cysteine and the closing phenylalanine or tryptophan. The order of the fields is J gene, clone size, D gene, CDR3 length, V gene, CDR3 DNA, CDR3 protein. The D gene is left open where the match is weak. Where a row states a size, it is once, few, many or the class of an expanded clone; other rows omit it.

TRBJ1-1 few TRBD1 15 TRBV18 TGTGCCAGCTCACTCACAGGGGTCCTGAACACTGAAGCTTTCTTT CASSLTGVLNTEAFF
TRBJ2-7 few TRBD1 13 TRBV27 TGTGCCAGCCGTCACAGGGGGAACTACGAGCAGTACTTC CASRHRGNYEQYF
TRBJ1-5 many . 14 TRBV7-2 TGTGCCAGCAGCTTACAGCCTGGATATCAGCCCCAGCATTTT CASSLQPGYQPQHF
TRBJ1-1 few TRBD1 14 TRBV5-1 TGCGCCAGCAGACAAGGACAGGGGGGGACTGAAGCTTTCTTT CASRQGQGGTEAFF
TRBJ2-1 . . 14 TRBV11-3 TGTGCCAGCAGCTTCAAAGGCTCCTACAATGAGCAGTTCTTC CASSFKGSYNEQFF
TRBJ2-1 many TRBD1 15 TRBV27 TGTGCCAGCAGTTCGCAGCTGGACAGGGGGCATGAGCAGTTCTTC CASSSQLDRGHEQFF
TRBJ1-6 many . 20 TRBV6-2/TRBV6-3 TGTGCCAGCGGACCACTTCAAAGGGGAACAGCTCTAGGGGCGAATTCACCCCTCCACTTT CASGPLQRGTALGANSPLHF
TRBJ1-5 many . 15 TRBV6-1 TGTGCCAGCAGCCAGGGGTCGGGTAGCAATCAGCCCCAGCATTTT CASSQGSGSNQPQHF
TRBJ2-1 many . 12 TRBV24-1 TGTGCCACCAGTGCCAGGGACAATGAGCAGTTCTTC CATSARDNEQFF
TRBJ1-1 few TRBD1 15 TRBV5-4 TGTGCCAGCAGCTTGGCAGGGGGGCTGAACACTGAAGTTTTCTTT CASSLAGGLNTEVFF
TRBJ2-5 many TRBD1 17 TRBV5-1 TGCGCCAGCAGCTTAGTCCTAGCTTGGGACAGGCAAGAGACCCAGTACTTC CASSLVLAWDRQETQYF
TRBJ1-2 few . 13 TRBV7-2 TGTGCCAGCAGCTCCCCCGGACACTATGGCTACACCTTC CASSSPGHYGYTF
TRBJ1-5 many TRBD1 15 TRBV4-1 TGCGCCAGCAGCCAAGGGACAGGGGACAATCAGCCCCAGCATTTT CASSQGTGDNQPQHF
TRBJ2-7 many TRBD1 15 TRBV6-1 TGTGCCAGCAGTGAACCGGGACAGGGGTCCTACGAGCAGTACTTC CASSEPGQGSYEQYF
TRBJ2-5 many . 11 TRBV5-1 TGCGCCAGCACCTACCAAGAGACCCAGTACTTC CASTYQETQYF
TRBJ2-1 many . 13 TRBV7-2 TGTGCCAGCAGCCCAGGAGGGGGAGATGAGCAGTTCTTC CASSPGGGDEQFF
TRBJ2-2 many TRBD2 14 TRBV2 TGTGCCAGCAGGCGGGAGGGCCGCACCGGGGAGCTGTTTTTT CASRREGRTGELFF
TRBJ1-1 many . 8 TRBV20-1 TGCAGTGCTCGCGGAGCTTTCTTT CSARGAFF
TRBJ2-1 many TRBD2 17 TRBV4-2 TGTGCCAGCAGCCAAGTAACGGCGGGACTAGCGGGGAATGAGCAGTTCTTC CASSQVTAGLAGNEQFF
TRBJ2-7 many . 15 TRBV4-2 TGTGCCAGCAGCCAACAGGGAAGTACCAACTACGAGCAGTACTTC CASSQQGSTNYEQYF
TRBJ2-1 many TRBD2 15 TRBV20-1 TGCAGTGCTAGGACACTAGCGGGAGTTACAAATGAGCAGTTCTTC CSARTLAGVTNEQFF